The 3 T cell receptor beta chains presented below share a single source sample, sequenced in a study of T cell responses to AZD1222 COVID-19 vaccine. Profiled with immunoSEQ multiplex PCR; TCRdb holds only in-frame clones, not every one. The profile shows tens of thousands of clones, 86% of them singletons. The sequences come from peripheral blood, collected 28 days after the second AZD1222 dose. The receptors originated from an adult who received the AZD1222 COVID-19 vaccine.

V is TRBV5-1 and J is TRBJ2-1; D ambiguous. Trimming cost V 0 bases and J 7 bases, with 2 bases left between them. The CDR3 is made up of 11 amino acids. CDR1 is SGHRS, CDR2 YFSETQ, per germline. CDR3 bases: TGCGCCAGCAGCTTGGAGAATGAGCAGTTCTTC. It translates to CASSLENEQFF.

This clone was seen a handful of times. V and J are TRBV3-1 (or the pseudogene TRBV3-2) and TRBJ1-6; tentatively, D is TRBD1 (5 bases). V was clipped by 5 bases and J by 10 bases, with 15 bases between them. This CDR3 contains 14 residues. The germline CDR1 and CDR2 sequences are LGHDT and YNNKEL (reference sequence). CDR3 sequence: CASSVGGLRSPLHF. The CDR3 DNA follows: TGTGCCAGCAGCGTGGGGGGGTTACGGTCACCCCTCCACTTT.

The chain's CDR3 is CATSRDRGATEAFF. DNA of the CDR3: TGTGCCACCAGCAGAGACAGGGGGGCCACTGAAGCTTTCTTT. The rearrangement links TRBV15 to TRBJ1-1; 7 positions agree with TRBD1. V was pared by 0 bases and J by 4 bases, with 2 bases of the junction left unmatched. This CDR3 spans 14 amino acids. CDR1 and CDR2 (germline): LNHNV, YYDKDF (reference sequence).